These T cell receptor beta chains were read from a single sample in a study of blood T cell repertoires in COVID-19. Only in-frame clones appear in the TCRdb table, and some are missing; sequencing was by immunoSEQ multiplex PCR. The table shows about 240,000 clones, with approximately 78% occurring only once. The sample comprised peripheral blood. These receptors all come from a woman aged 18 to 35 with acute or convalescent COVID-19. Both conserved end residues are part of each CDR3. The order of the fields is CDR3 length, V gene, CDR3 protein.

13	TRBV12-3/TRBV12-4	CASRAGANHGYTF
16	TRBV4-3	CASSQDVRTLPYEQYF
14	TRBV11-2	CARSRGVEENEQYF
15	TRBV18	CASSPSTGSVSPLHF
19	TRBV5-1	CASSAGLAGFTLVYNEQFF
14	TRBV25-1	CASSQDRANEKLFF
12	TRBV30	CAWSVGGDGYTF
14	TRBV2	CASSDYSISYEQYF
14	TRBV6-2/TRBV6-3	CASTPSGPVGKAFF
11	TRBV5-1	CASSFGTEAFF
15	TRBV19	CASSIIASSNQPQHF
15	TRBV18	CASSPRSGRNNEQFF
14	TRBV19	CASSPGTGNEKAFF
15	TRBV6-2/TRBV6-3	CASSYGPEMNTEAFF
15	TRBV7-9	CASSPTGYSYNEQFF
13	TRBV7-8	CASSILQGFGYTF
13	TRBV20-1	CSASRGAQETQYF
14	TRBV28	CASSHGGRSFEQYF
14	TRBV3-1/TRBV3-2	CASSPRGENTEAFF
12	TRBV10-3	CAIKTSGNTIYF
15	TRBV6-5	CATRSEGSSYNEQFF
12	TRBV30	CAWKGDGYEQYF
16	TRBV28	CASSLGGDVVGNTIYF
11	TRBV6-5	CASSFQYEQYF
17	TRBV19	CASTQYARGGSNQPQHF
15	TRBV5-4	CASSLIAGSTYEQYF
16	TRBV5-8	CASDHSGRSPYNEQFF
14	TRBV4-3	CASSQDRGGTEAFF
17	TRBV28	CASSSKTGTSGILTQFF
15	TRBV19	CASSTNLLATDTQYF
16	TRBV6-1	CASSDRADSYNSPLHF
12	TRBV5-8	CASKKGNQPQHF
14	TRBV30	CAWSQGSYNSPLHF
13	TRBV7-7	CASSSRQGNEQFF
14	TRBV28	CASSLRGRRTEAFF
13	TRBV7-9	CASSRDRGFGYTF
15	TRBV19	CASSIDRGSNYGYTF
13	TRBV4-3	CASSQGQNYEQYF
14	TRBV7-9	CASGLSGRPYEQYF
18	TRBV9	CASSVVGQGASSGNTIYF
13	TRBV18	CASSSDSINEQFF
15	TRBV14	CASSQVGTGNEKLFF
15	TRBV19	CASSIAGGGYQPQHF
13	TRBV7-2	CASRRQGNTEAFF
14	TRBV7-2	CASSLFGLGNTIYF
11	TRBV29-1	CSVRGEDQQYF
15	TRBV18	CASSPIGGSRNEQFF
15	TRBV5-6	CASSAMGQSNQPQHF
14	TRBV28	CASRRDSANQPQHF
16	TRBV4-3	CASSQVRGGGAYGYTF
15	TRBV5-1	CASSLSLAGGNIQYF
16	TRBV5-1	CASSLGGGQGVYEQYF
15	TRBV6-5	CASSFTSGSTNEQFF